These T cell receptor beta chains were read from a single sample in a study of neurological immune-mediated disorders. TCRdb re-called the 5' RACE reads through MiXCR, storing one row per CDR3 protein. The sample has roughly 61,000 distinct CDR3 sequences, under 30% seen once. Sequenced: PBMCs. These receptors were obtained from a man in his fifties or sixties with HTLV-1-associated myelopathy (HAM/TSP). Both conserved end residues are part of each CDR3. The D gene is left open where the match is weak. The size field is filled for only some rows; it gives once, few, many or a size class.

V: TRBV18
J: TRBJ1-1
D: NA
size: many
DNA: TGTGCCAGCTCCCGTGGGAGGGGAGGCACTGAAGCTTTCTTT
CDR3: CASSRGRGGTEAFF

V: TRBV2
J: TRBJ2-3
D: TRBD2
size: NA
DNA: TGTGCCATCAGCCGGCTAGCCGGGAGGGAGGGCATAGATACACAGTATTTT
CDR3: CAISRLAGREGIDTQYF

V: TRBV3-1
J: TRBJ2-7
D: NA
size: many
DNA: TGTGCCAGCAGCCAAGATAGGGCCGGCTACGAGCAGTACTTC
CDR3: CASSQDRAGYEQYF

V: TRBV5-5
J: TRBJ1-1
D: NA
size: many
DNA: TGTGCCAGCAGCTTGAATTCTCCGGCTTTCTTT
CDR3: CASSLNSPAFF

V: TRBV20-1
J: TRBJ2-1
D: NA
size: NA
DNA: TGCAGTGCTAGAATAGGGAACTCCTACAATGAGCAGTTCTTC
CDR3: CSARIGNSYNEQFF

V: TRBV28
J: TRBJ2-6
D: NA
size: many
DNA: TGTGCCAGCAGTTTTCTGGGGTTTCAACCCCAATCGGGGGCCAACGTCCTGACTTTC
CDR3: CASSFLGFQPQSGANVLTF

V: TRBV30
J: TRBJ1-5
D: NA
size: NA
DNA: TGTGCCTGGAATGGGGACGGGAATCAGCCCCAGCATTTT
CDR3: CAWNGDGNQPQHF

V: TRBV7-2
J: TRBJ1-2
D: NA
size: NA
DNA: TGTGCCAGCAGCTTAAAAGGGGTTGGCTACACCTTC
CDR3: CASSLKGVGYTF

V: TRBV20-1
J: TRBJ1-1
D: NA
size: many
DNA: TGCAGTGCTCCGAAAGGGAGGGACGGGAACACTGAAGCTTTCTTT
CDR3: CSAPKGRDGNTEAFF

V: TRBV3-1
J: TRBJ1-1
D: NA
size: NA
DNA: TGTGCCAGCAGCCAAGTTGCCGGGCCCACTGAAGCTTTCTTT
CDR3: CASSQVAGPTEAFF

V: TRBV5-1
J: TRBJ2-1
D: TRBD2
size: many
DNA: TGCGCCAGCAGCTTGGTGGGGACTAGCGGAGCCAATGAGCAGTTCTTC
CDR3: CASSLVGTSGANEQFF

V: TRBV4-1
J: TRBJ2-7
D: TRBD2
size: medium-sized
DNA: TGCGCCAGCAGCCAAGGACTAGCGGACTTCTCCTACGAGCAGTACTTC
CDR3: CASSQGLADFSYEQYF

V: TRBV4-2
J: TRBJ2-1
D: NA
size: NA
DNA: TGTGCCAGCAGCCAAGATCCCTACAATGAGCAGTTCTTC
CDR3: CASSQDPYNEQFF

V: TRBV5-1
J: TRBJ2-7
D: NA
size: many
DNA: TGCGCCAGCAGCCTACAGGGCTCCGGGACTCCTAATTACGAGCAGTACTTC
CDR3: CASSLQGSGTPNYEQYF

V: TRBV20-1
J: TRBJ2-4
D: NA
size: once
DNA: TGCAGTGCTAGAACGGGGCTGGGAAACATTCAGTACTTC
CDR3: CSARTGLGNIQYF

V: TRBV14
J: TRBJ2-1
D: NA
size: many
DNA: TGTGCCAGCAGCCGATCAAGGGGTAATGAGCAGTTCTTC
CDR3: CASSRSRGNEQFF

V: TRBV6-1
J: TRBJ2-3
D: NA
size: many
DNA: TGTGCCAGCAGTGAAGTGGACTTCTCTACGCAGTATTTT
CDR3: CASSEVDFSTQYF

V: TRBV7-2
J: TRBJ2-3
D: TRBD1
size: many
DNA: TGTGCCAGCAGCCGAGTAGTAACACAGGGGTCGGGGGATACGCAGTATTTT
CDR3: CASSRVVTQGSGDTQYF

V: TRBV15
J: TRBJ2-3
D: NA
size: many
DNA: TGTGCCACCAGCAGAGACAGGGAGGTTCCGCAGTATTTT
CDR3: CATSRDREVPQYF

V: TRBV29-1
J: TRBJ2-7
D: TRBD2
size: many
DNA: TGCAGCTTTGGGGGGGACCACGAGCAGTACTTC
CDR3: CSFGGDHEQYF

V: TRBV5-1
J: TRBJ1-1
D: NA
size: NA
DNA: TGCGCCAGCAGCTTGGCGCCAGACATGAACACTGAAGCTTTCTTT
CDR3: CASSLAPDMNTEAFF

V: TRBV3-1
J: TRBJ2-7
D: TRBD1
size: many
DNA: TGTGCCAGCAGCCTGACAGGGAGCTCCTACGAGCAGTACTTC
CDR3: CASSLTGSSYEQYF

V: TRBV7-9
J: TRBJ2-5
D: NA
size: many
DNA: TGTGCCAGCAGCCCCCCGGGGACTCAAGAGACCCAGTACTTC
CDR3: CASSPPGTQETQYF

V: TRBV5-1
J: TRBJ2-7
D: NA
size: NA
DNA: TGCGCCAGCAGCTTGATACCGGGGTCGTACGAGCAGTACTTC
CDR3: CASSLIPGSYEQYF

V: TRBV29-1
J: TRBJ1-4
D: NA
size: many
DNA: TGCAGCGCCGCCCTCAATGAAAAACTGTTTTTT
CDR3: CSAALNEKLFF

V: TRBV5-1
J: TRBJ2-7
D: TRBD2
size: many
DNA: TGCGCCAGCAGCCCCTTAGCGGGGAGCTCCTACGAGCAGTACTTC
CDR3: CASSPLAGSSYEQYF

V: TRBV12-3/TRBV12-4
J: TRBJ1-5
D: TRBD1
size: few
DNA: TGTGCCAGCAGTGTAGACAGGGGAAATAGCAATCAGCCCCAGCATTTT
CDR3: CASSVDRGNSNQPQHF

V: TRBV5-1
J: TRBJ2-6
D: TRBD2
size: once
DNA: TGCGCAAGCAGCTCCCACGGGGGGACGAACTCTGGGGCCAACGTCCTGACTTTC
CDR3: CASSSHGGTNSGANVLTF

V: TRBV6-6
J: TRBJ2-1
D: NA
size: few
DNA: TGTGCCAGCAGTTACGTAACGAGGGATGAGCAGTTCTTC
CDR3: CASSYVTRDEQFF

V: TRBV5-1
J: TRBJ2-2
D: NA
size: many
DNA: TGCGCCAGCGAGCCTGGGTTGGGCGGGGAGCTGTTTTTT
CDR3: CASEPGLGGELFF

V: TRBV24-1
J: TRBJ1-1
D: NA
size: many
DNA: TGTGCCACCAGTACCGACTTGAACACTGAAGCTTTCTTT
CDR3: CATSTDLNTEAFF

V: TRBV29-1
J: TRBJ1-2
D: NA
size: many
DNA: TGCAGCGTTGAAGAGGCAGGGAATGGCTACACCTTC
CDR3: CSVEEAGNGYTF

V: TRBV28
J: TRBJ1-3
D: NA
size: NA
DNA: TGTGCCAGCAGTCTCACTCCTTCATTCTCCTCTGGAAACACCATATATTTT
CDR3: CASSLTPSFSSGNTIYF

V: TRBV20-1
J: TRBJ1-4
D: NA
size: NA
DNA: TGCAGTGCTAGGGGGGGGTTTAATGAAAAACTGTTTTTT
CDR3: CSARGGFNEKLFF

V: TRBV29-1
J: TRBJ2-6
D: TRBD2
size: many
DNA: TGCAGCGTTGAACCCGCGGGGAGGGCTGGGGCCAACGTCCTGACTTTC
CDR3: CSVEPAGRAGANVLTF

V: TRBV20-1
J: TRBJ2-1
D: TRBD2
size: NA
DNA: TGCAGTGCCGGGACTAGCGGGAGAAGGAATGAGCAGTTCTTC
CDR3: CSAGTSGRRNEQFF

V: TRBV5-5
J: TRBJ1-6
D: NA
size: many
DNA: TGTGCCAGCAGCCTCCCCGCGAGGGATTCACCCCTCCACTTT
CDR3: CASSLPARDSPLHF

V: TRBV15
J: TRBJ1-2
D: NA
size: many
DNA: TGTGCCACCAGCAGGGCCCTCGGGCGGGGGAACTATGGCTACACCTTC
CDR3: CATSRALGRGNYGYTF

V: TRBV6-1
J: TRBJ2-6
D: NA
size: NA
DNA: TGTGCCAGCAGTCAAAGCAACTCTGGGGCCAACGTCCTGACTTTC
CDR3: CASSQSNSGANVLTF

V: TRBV27
J: TRBJ2-3
D: TRBD2
size: many
DNA: TGTGCCAGCAGTTTATGGACTAGCGGGCCTAGCACAGATACGCAGTATTTT
CDR3: CASSLWTSGPSTDTQYF

V: TRBV5-1
J: TRBJ2-4
D: NA
size: many
DNA: TGCGCCAGCAGCTTGGACGGGACCCAAAGCAGGATTCAGTACTTC
CDR3: CASSLDGTQSRIQYF

V: TRBV20-1
J: TRBJ1-1
D: NA
size: many
DNA: TGCAGTGCTCCCCGCTCGGGGCCGAGGTCTGAAGCTTTCTTT
CDR3: CSAPRSGPRSEAFF

V: TRBV9
J: TRBJ2-3
D: NA
size: medium-sized
DNA: TGTGCCAGCAGCGTAGAACCCCAGAGGACAGATACGCAGTATTTT
CDR3: CASSVEPQRTDTQYF

V: TRBV4-1
J: TRBJ1-1
D: NA
size: many
DNA: TGCGCCAGCAGCCAAGATCTTTTGGGGAGAAGAAGCACTGAAGCTTTCTTT
CDR3: CASSQDLLGRRSTEAFF

V: TRBV5-1
J: TRBJ2-1
D: TRBD2
size: many
DNA: TGCGCCAGCAGCTCCGGGACTAGCGGGAGGGCCCCTTACAATGAGCAGTTCTTC
CDR3: CASSSGTSGRAPYNEQFF

V: TRBV6-1
J: TRBJ2-5
D: TRBD1
size: many
DNA: TGTGCCAGCAGTTTCCCGGGACAGGGGAGAAAGACCCAGTACTTC
CDR3: CASSFPGQGRKTQYF

V: TRBV2
J: TRBJ2-5
D: NA
size: NA
DNA: TGTGCCAGCAGTCCGACAGGGACTGCGCCGACCCAGTACTTC
CDR3: CASSPTGTAPTQYF

V: TRBV10-2
J: TRBJ2-1
D: NA
size: NA
DNA: TGCGCCAGCACGGCGGGCCGGATCAATTATCAGTTCTTC
CDR3: CASTAGRINYQFF

V: TRBV7-9
J: TRBJ2-7
D: NA
size: many
DNA: TGTGCCAGCAGCCCCCAGAGAGGGGAGCAGTACTTC
CDR3: CASSPQRGEQYF

V: TRBV20-1
J: TRBJ2-2
D: NA
size: many
DNA: TGCAGTGCTAGGAGGGCCTCTCCCGGGGAGCTGTTTTTT
CDR3: CSARRASPGELFF

V: TRBV19
J: TRBJ1-1
D: TRBD1
size: many
DNA: TGTGCCAGTAGTATTTCGACAGGGGTTTATGGGAACACTGAAGCTTTCTTT
CDR3: CASSISTGVYGNTEAFF

V: TRBV28
J: TRBJ2-1
D: NA
size: many
DNA: TGTGCCAGTGGTGCATTAGAAGTGCAGTTCTTC
CDR3: CASGALEVQFF

V: TRBV14
J: TRBJ2-3
D: TRBD2
size: many
DNA: TGTGCCAGCAGCCTTGGACTAGCCTCAAGGAAAGATACGCAGTATTTT
CDR3: CASSLGLASRKDTQYF